One and the same sample provided the 18 T cell receptor beta chains below, sequenced in a study of T cell responses to AZD1222 COVID-19 vaccine. Method: immunoSEQ multiplex PCR; TCRdb's copy keeps in-frame clones and lacks some. The sample lists approximately 75,000 clones; about nine tenths were seen once. This material consisted of peripheral blood, taken 28 days after the second AZD1222 dose. The receptor set was obtained from an adult who received the AZD1222 COVID-19 vaccine.

This rearrangement joins TRBV7-6 to TRBJ1-6; the D is unclear. The length of the CDR3 is 13 residues. Trimming removed 5 bases at V and 6 bases at J, with 8 bases between. Germline V lookup: CDR1 SGHVS, CDR2 FNYEAQ. The CDR3 reads CASSPLPNSPLHF. In DNA, the CDR3 is TGTGCCAGCAGCCCCCTCCCTAATTCACCCCTCCACTTT.

The rearrangement links TRBV19 to TRBJ1-4; D not certain. Germline V gene lookup returns CDR1 LNHDA and CDR2 SQIVND (reference sequence). The CDR3 loop spans 13 amino acids. Trimming took 9 bases from V and 0 from J, leaving 8 bases between them. CDR3 nucleotide sequence: TGTGCCAGCCACAGTGCAACTAATGAAAAACTGTTTTTT. This gives the protein CASHSATNEKLFF.

The V call is TRBV5-4, the J call TRBJ2-7, with D maybe TRBD1 (5 bases). The V gene's germline CDR1 is SGHNT and CDR2 YYREEE (reference sequence). CDR3 length equals 15 residues. The V end lost 0 bases, the J end lost 0 bases, and 10 bases lay between the germline ends. CDR3 sequence (DNA): TGTGCCAGCAGCTTGGGTCACAGGAGCTCCTACGAGCAGTACTTC. Its protein product is CASSLGHRSSYEQYF.

The CDR3 is CASSYPGGTEAFF. CDR3 in DNA: TGTGCCAGCAGTTACCCCGGGGGGACTGAAGCTTTCTTT. The genes are TRBV6-5 and TRBJ1-1; D possibly corresponds to TRBD1 (5 bases). V was shortened by 2 bases and J by 5 bases, with 9 bases between the two germline ends. This CDR3 is built from 13 residues. Germline V gene lookup returns CDR1 MNHEY and CDR2 SVGAGI.

The V gene is TRBV7-9, the J gene TRBJ1-6; D might be TRBD1 (5 bases). V lost 4 bases and J 7 bases, leaving 8 bases between the germline ends. Germline CDR1 is SEHNR and CDR2 is FQNEAQ (reference sequence). The CDR3 is 13 residues long. CDR3 residues: CASSSGTNSPLHF. The CDR3 coding sequence is TGTGCCAGCAGCTCCGGGACCAATTCACCCCTCCACTTT.

The rearrangement joins TRBV24-1 to TRBJ2-3, with D possibly being TRBD1 (6 bases). The germline V gene has CDR1 KGHDR and CDR2 SFDVKD. V shed 3 bases and J shed 0 bases, with 12 bases lying between them. The CDR3 runs to 16 residues. Here the CDR3 reads CATSDPRTDSTDTQYF. CDR3 in DNA: TGTGCCACCAGTGATCCCCGGACAGACAGCACAGATACGCAGTATTTT.

The rearrangement links TRBV28 to TRBJ1-1; D gene unclear. The CDR3 extends over 13 amino acids. Trimming pared 6 bases from V and 1 base from J, leaving 9 bases between. Germline-derived CDR1 and CDR2 are MDHEN and SYDVKM. This CDR3 reads CASRQDENTEAFF. Here the CDR3 DNA reads TGTGCCAGCAGGCAGGACGAGAACACTGAAGCTTTCTTT.

This sequence joins TRBV19 and TRBJ2-5, with a possible D match to TRBD1 (5 bases). The V end was cut by 3 bases, the J end by 2 bases, with 10 bases between. There are 14 residues in the CDR3. The germline gives CDR1 LNHDA, CDR2 SQIVND (reference sequence). CDR3 protein: CASSIRQTQETQYF. The CDR3 DNA reads as TGTGCCAGTAGTATCAGACAGACTCAAGAGACCCAGTACTTC.

The genes are TRBV6-5 and TRBJ2-7; D gene uncertain. V was shortened by 2 bases and J by 5 bases, with 4 bases between the two germline ends. Germline lookup yields CDR1 MNHEY and CDR2 SVGAGI. The CDR3 covers 11 residues. CDR3: CASSYDDEQYF. In nucleotides, the CDR3 is TGTGCCAGCAGTTACGACGACGAGCAGTACTTC.

The V and J genes are TRBV11-2 and TRBJ1-1; D is undetermined. CDR1 is SGHAT, CDR2 FQNNGV, per germline. CDR3 length: 11 amino acids. V lost 1 base and J 11 bases, leaving 8 bases between the germline ends. CDR3 residues: CASSLGGYAFF. For the CDR3, the DNA is TGTGCCAGCAGCTTAGGAGGGTATGCTTTCTTT.

The chain couples TRBV7-2 to TRBJ2-7; 10 bases are a match to TRBD1. This CDR3 is 15 amino acids long. The germline CDR1 and CDR2 sequences are SGHTA and FQGNSA. The trim removed 1 base at V and 2 bases at J, leaving 2 bases unmatched. As DNA, the CDR3 is TGTGCCAGCAGCTTAGAGGGACAGGGGACCTACGAGCAGTACTTC. This translates into CASSLEGQGTYEQYF.

J is TRBJ1-6 and V is TRBV12-3 or TRBV12-4, with unresolved D. The CDR3 spans 12 residues. Trimming cost V 6 bases and J 7 bases, with 7 bases left between them. CDR3: CASRLGNSPLHF. DNA of the CDR3: TGTGCCAGCAGGCTGGGGAATTCACCCCTCCACTTT.

The chain uses TRBV28 and TRBJ1-1; 8 positions agree with TRBD1. Germline V gene sequence: CDR1 MDHEN, CDR2 SYDVKM. The CDR3 runs 19 residues. With 5 bases clipped from V and 0 bases from J, the junction kept 17 bases outside the gene matches. The CDR3 is CASSPPFRGRRGMNTEAFF. The DNA for the CDR3 is TGTGCCAGCAGTCCACCCTTCAGGGGGCGGAGAGGGATGAACACTGAAGCTTTCTTT.

The chain carries TRBV10-3 and TRBJ1-3, with TRBD1 matching 9 bases. The CDR3 runs 14 residues. Germline V gene sequence: CDR1 ENHRY, CDR2 SYGVKD. J gave up 4 bases and V 8 bases, and 6 bases lay outside the gene matches. CDR3 sequence reads: CAIAAGQGGNTIYF. CDR3 DNA sequence: TGTGCCATCGCAGCGGGACAGGGCGGAAACACCATATATTTT.

The V call is TRBV5-6, the J call TRBJ1-2, with D possibly TRBD1 on 5 matching bases. The CDR3 loop spans 10 amino acids. V was trimmed by 6 bases and J by 8 bases, leaving 8 bases between them. In germline, CDR1 is SGHDT, CDR2 YYEEEE. In nucleotides, the CDR3 is TGTGCCAGCAAGGGGAGAGGCTACACCTTC. It encodes CASKGRGYTF.

V gene TRBV9 combines with J gene TRBJ1-5, with TRBD1 as a possible D gene (5 bases). V was trimmed by 0 bases and J by 2 bases, leaving 15 bases between them. Germline V lookup: CDR1 SGDLS, CDR2 YYNGEE. This CDR3 is built from 17 residues. The CDR3, as DNA: TGTGCCAGCAGCGTAGCAGGAACAGGATGGGGCAATCAGCCCCAGCATTTT. Its protein is CASSVAGTGWGNQPQHF.

This clone was recorded a few times. The genes are TRBV3-1 (or the pseudogene TRBV3-2) and TRBJ1-6; D gene ambiguous. V dropped 5 bases and J dropped 9 bases, with 11 bases sitting between them. The V gene's germline CDR1 is LGHDT and CDR2 YNNKEL (reference sequence). The CDR3 length is 13 residues. The chain's CDR3 is CASSATKGSPLHF. CDR3 in DNA: TGTGCCAGCAGCGCTACAAAGGGTTCACCCCTCCACTTT.

This clone was found a few times. This chain connects TRBV28 to TRBJ1-5; TRBD1 agrees at 7 bases. Germline V lookup: CDR1 MDHEN, CDR2 SYDVKM. V trimming: 4 bases; J trimming: 6 bases; junction bases outside the gene matches: 9. There are 15 residues in the CDR3. The CDR3 loop is CASSSGGSRSQPQHF. The CDR3, as DNA: TGTGCCAGCAGTTCAGGGGGGTCTCGGAGTCAGCCCCAGCATTTT.